Listed below are T cell receptor beta chains from one sample, sequenced in a study of early T cells in non-severe SARS-CoV-2 infection. TCRdb re-called the 5' RACE reads through MiXCR, storing one row per CDR3 protein. The profile shows roughly 80,000 distinct CDR3 sequences, about 11% of them singletons. The starting material was whole blood, obtained at baseline. The receptors originated from an adult who was a healthcare worker with PCR-confirmed SARS-CoV-2 infection or an uninfected control (not recorded which). Both conserved end residues are part of each CDR3. The D gene is left open where the match is weak. Clone size, where shown, is once, few, many, or a class for clones that have expanded.

abundance: .; d_gene: TRBD2; j_gene: TRBJ2-4; v_gene: TRBV2; len: 17; CDR3aa: CASSSGVAGGSWNIQYF; CDR3nt: TGTGCCAGCAGCTCCGGAGTAGCGGGGGGATCGTGGAACATTCAGTACTTC
abundance: few; d_gene: .; j_gene: TRBJ2-2; v_gene: TRBV29-1; len: 13; CDR3aa: CSGRDIGTGELFF; CDR3nt: TGCAGCGGTAGGGACATTGGGACCGGGGAGCTGTTTTTT
abundance: few; d_gene: .; j_gene: TRBJ2-5; v_gene: TRBV6-1; len: 14; CDR3aa: CASSVLAVQETQYF; CDR3nt: TGTGCCAGCAGTGTGTTGGCTGTTCAAGAGACCCAGTACTTC
abundance: many; d_gene: .; j_gene: TRBJ1-1; v_gene: TRBV7-2; len: 14; CDR3aa: CASSLGHQNTEAFF; CDR3nt: TGTGCCAGCAGCTTAGGACACCAGAACACTGAAGCTTTCTTT
abundance: few; d_gene: .; j_gene: TRBJ1-5; v_gene: TRBV6-2/TRBV6-3; len: 13; CDR3aa: CASRVTSGQPQHF; CDR3nt: TGTGCCAGCAGGGTTACGTCGGGGCAGCCCCAGCATTTT
abundance: .; d_gene: .; j_gene: TRBJ2-6; v_gene: TRBV7-6; len: 14; CDR3aa: CASSLASGANVLTF; CDR3nt: TGTGCCAGCAGCTTAGCCTCTGGGGCCAACGTCCTGACTTTC
abundance: many; d_gene: .; j_gene: TRBJ1-2; v_gene: TRBV11-2; len: 15; CDR3aa: CASSLDRQPNYGYTF; CDR3nt: TGTGCCAGCAGCTTAGATCGGCAGCCTAACTATGGCTACACCTTC
abundance: few; d_gene: .; j_gene: TRBJ2-5; v_gene: TRBV3-1; len: 14; CDR3aa: CASSPRAGSETQYF; CDR3nt: TGTGCCAGCAGCCCCAGGGCGGGGTCAGAGACCCAGTACTTC
abundance: many; d_gene: .; j_gene: TRBJ1-1; v_gene: TRBV2; len: 14; CDR3aa: CASSEGPRNTEAFF; CDR3nt: TGTGCCAGCAGTGAGGGTCCCAGGAACACTGAAGCTTTCTTT
abundance: many; d_gene: .; j_gene: TRBJ1-4; v_gene: TRBV9; len: 14; CDR3aa: CASSPVGLDEKLFF; CDR3nt: TGTGCCAGCAGCCCAGTTGGGTTGGATGAAAAACTGTTTTTT
abundance: few; d_gene: .; j_gene: TRBJ1-2; v_gene: TRBV10-3; len: 15; CDR3aa: CAISGPLESNYGYTF; CDR3nt: TGTGCCATCAGCGGGCCCCTAGAGTCTAACTATGGCTACACCTTC
abundance: .; d_gene: TRBD2; j_gene: TRBJ2-1; v_gene: TRBV9; len: 18; CDR3aa: CASSYGLAGAYSYNEQFF; CDR3nt: TGTGCCAGCAGCTATGGACTAGCGGGGGCCTACTCCTACAATGAGCAGTTCTTC
abundance: many; d_gene: TRBD2; j_gene: TRBJ2-3; v_gene: TRBV7-8; len: 17; CDR3aa: CASSLGLAGGQVDTQYF; CDR3nt: TGTGCCAGCAGCCTAGGACTAGCGGGGGGGCAAGTAGATACGCAGTATTTT
abundance: .; d_gene: .; j_gene: TRBJ2-6; v_gene: TRBV5-1; len: 15; CDR3aa: CASSLEGSGANVLTF; CDR3nt: TGCGCCAGCAGCTTAGAGGGCTCTGGGGCCAACGTCCTGACTTTC
abundance: many; d_gene: .; j_gene: TRBJ1-2; v_gene: TRBV12-2; len: 12; CDR3aa: CASRLEREAETF; CDR3nt: TGTGCAAGTCGCTTAGAAAGGGAGGCGGAAACCTTC
abundance: few; d_gene: .; j_gene: TRBJ1-2; v_gene: TRBV12-3/TRBV12-4; len: 13; CDR3aa: CASSLDSRGGYTF; CDR3nt: TGTGCCAGCAGTTTAGACAGCCGAGGAGGCTACACCTTC
abundance: .; d_gene: .; j_gene: TRBJ1-6; v_gene: TRBV6-5; len: 13; CDR3aa: CASSGQGVSPLHF; CDR3nt: TGTGCCAGCAGTGGGCAGGGAGTCTCACCCCTCCACTTT
abundance: few; d_gene: TRBD2; j_gene: TRBJ2-7; v_gene: TRBV6-2/TRBV6-3; len: 14; CDR3aa: CASHKRGATYEQYF; CDR3nt: TGTGCCAGCCATAAGCGGGGGGCCACCTACGAGCAGTACTTC
abundance: many; d_gene: TRBD2; j_gene: TRBJ2-2; v_gene: TRBV7-2; len: 16; CDR3aa: CASSLVPGRATGELFF; CDR3nt: TGTGCCAGCAGCTTAGTACCAGGGAGGGCTACCGGGGAGCTGTTTTTT
abundance: .; d_gene: .; j_gene: TRBJ1-1; v_gene: TRBV27; len: 12; CDR3aa: CASSPSRGEAFF; CDR3nt: TGTGCCAGCAGCCCATCGCGGGGGGAGGCTTTCTTT
abundance: .; d_gene: .; j_gene: TRBJ1-2; v_gene: TRBV30; len: 13; CDR3aa: CASTGPANYGYTF; CDR3nt: TGTGCCTCAACAGGGCCCGCTAACTATGGCTACACCTTC
abundance: many; d_gene: .; j_gene: TRBJ1-4; v_gene: TRBV6-5; len: 14; CDR3aa: CASRKTADNEKLFF; CDR3nt: TGTGCCAGCAGAAAGACAGCAGATAATGAAAAACTGTTTTTT
abundance: few; d_gene: .; j_gene: TRBJ2-7; v_gene: TRBV29-1; len: 11; CDR3aa: CSVRVSYEQYF; CDR3nt: TGCAGCGTTAGGGTCAGCTACGAGCAGTACTTC
abundance: many; d_gene: TRBD1; j_gene: TRBJ1-5; v_gene: TRBV30; len: 14; CDR3aa: CAWSEGTGGQPQHF; CDR3nt: TGTGCCTGGAGTGAGGGGACAGGGGGCCAGCCCCAGCATTTT
abundance: .; d_gene: .; j_gene: TRBJ1-4; v_gene: TRBV13; len: 13; CDR3aa: CASTVAGYEKLFF; CDR3nt: TGTGCCAGCACGGTCGCGGGGTATGAAAAACTGTTTTTT
abundance: .; d_gene: TRBD1; j_gene: TRBJ1-4; v_gene: TRBV5-1; len: 14; CDR3aa: CASSLGRGNEKLFF; CDR3nt: TGCGCCAGCAGCTTAGGCAGGGGGAATGAAAAACTGTTTTTT
abundance: few; d_gene: .; j_gene: TRBJ2-1; v_gene: TRBV7-9; len: 14; CDR3aa: CASVPVGTSNEQFF; CDR3nt: TGTGCCAGCGTCCCCGTCGGGACTTCAAATGAGCAGTTCTTC
abundance: .; d_gene: .; j_gene: TRBJ1-6; v_gene: TRBV5-1; len: 15; CDR3aa: CASSLGGRERSPLHF; CDR3nt: TGCGCCAGCAGCTTGGGAGGCCGGGAGCGTTCACCCCTCCACTTT
abundance: few; d_gene: .; j_gene: TRBJ1-4; v_gene: TRBV2; len: 18; CDR3aa: CASSEGTTRRETNEKLFF; CDR3nt: TGTGCCAGCAGTGAAGGGACCACCCGTAGGGAAACTAATGAAAAACTGTTTTTT
abundance: .; d_gene: TRBD1; j_gene: TRBJ2-7; v_gene: TRBV6-1; len: 17; CDR3aa: CASRPRDSQLLNYEQYF; CDR3nt: TGTGCCAGCCGTCCCCGGGACAGCCAATTATTAAACTACGAGCAGTACTTC
abundance: .; d_gene: .; j_gene: TRBJ2-6; v_gene: TRBV5-1; len: 15; CDR3aa: CASSLGASGANVLTF; CDR3nt: TGCGCCAGCAGCTTGGGTGCCTCTGGGGCCAACGTCCTGACTTTC
abundance: many; d_gene: TRBD1; j_gene: TRBJ1-2; v_gene: TRBV6-1; len: 13; CDR3aa: CASREDRDTGYTF; CDR3nt: TGTGCCAGCAGAGAGGACAGGGATACTGGCTACACCTTC
abundance: many; d_gene: .; j_gene: TRBJ1-1; v_gene: TRBV12-3/TRBV12-4; len: 12; CDR3aa: CASSFPGREAFF; CDR3nt: TGTGCCAGCAGTTTTCCCGGCAGGGAAGCTTTCTTT
abundance: many; d_gene: .; j_gene: TRBJ1-2; v_gene: TRBV29-1; len: 14; CDR3aa: CSPCGGRPPYGYTF; CDR3nt: TGCAGCCCGTGTGGGGGACGGCCCCCCTATGGCTACACCTTC
abundance: .; d_gene: .; j_gene: TRBJ1-4; v_gene: TRBV7-9; len: 15; CDR3aa: CASSLSGATNEKLFF; CDR3nt: TGTGCCAGCAGCTTATCCGGGGCAACTAATGAAAAACTGTTTTTT
abundance: few; d_gene: .; j_gene: TRBJ2-3; v_gene: TRBV6-2/TRBV6-3; len: 11; CDR3aa: CASSGLDTQYF; CDR3nt: TGTGCCAGCAGTGGACTAGATACGCAGTATTTT
abundance: .; d_gene: TRBD2; j_gene: TRBJ2-3; v_gene: TRBV19; len: 16; CDR3aa: CASSIDPRTSGDTQYF; CDR3nt: TGTGCCAGTAGTATAGATCCTAGGACTAGCGGGGATACGCAGTATTTT
abundance: many; d_gene: TRBD1; j_gene: TRBJ2-5; v_gene: TRBV11-2; len: 14; CDR3aa: CASSWDRAQETQYF; CDR3nt: TGTGCCAGCAGCTGGGACAGGGCCCAAGAGACCCAGTACTTC